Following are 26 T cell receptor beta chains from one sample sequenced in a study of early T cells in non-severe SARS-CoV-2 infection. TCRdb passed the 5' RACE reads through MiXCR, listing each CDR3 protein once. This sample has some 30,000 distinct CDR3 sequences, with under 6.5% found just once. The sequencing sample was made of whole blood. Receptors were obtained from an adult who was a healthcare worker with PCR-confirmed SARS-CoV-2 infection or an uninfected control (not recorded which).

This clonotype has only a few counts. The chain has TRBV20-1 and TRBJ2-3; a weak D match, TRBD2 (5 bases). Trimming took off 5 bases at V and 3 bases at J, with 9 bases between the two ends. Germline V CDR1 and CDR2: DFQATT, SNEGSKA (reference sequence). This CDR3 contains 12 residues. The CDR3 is CSALRGTDTQYF. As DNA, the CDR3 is TGCAGTGCTTTACGCGGGACAGATACGCAGTATTTT.

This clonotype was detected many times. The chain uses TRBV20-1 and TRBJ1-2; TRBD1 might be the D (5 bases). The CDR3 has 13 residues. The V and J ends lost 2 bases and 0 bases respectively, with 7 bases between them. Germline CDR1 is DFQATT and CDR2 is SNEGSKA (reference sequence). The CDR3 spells CSARSRANYGYTF. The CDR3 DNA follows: TGCAGTGCTAGATCCAGGGCTAACTATGGCTACACCTTC.

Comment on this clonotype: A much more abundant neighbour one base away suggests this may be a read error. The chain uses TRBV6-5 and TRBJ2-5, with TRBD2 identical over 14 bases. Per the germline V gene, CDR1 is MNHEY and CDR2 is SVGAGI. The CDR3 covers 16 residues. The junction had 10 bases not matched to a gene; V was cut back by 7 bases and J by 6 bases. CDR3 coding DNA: TGTGCCAGCAAAAACCCGGGGACTAGCGGGAGCCAGACCCAGTACTTC. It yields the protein CASKNPGTSGSQTQYF.

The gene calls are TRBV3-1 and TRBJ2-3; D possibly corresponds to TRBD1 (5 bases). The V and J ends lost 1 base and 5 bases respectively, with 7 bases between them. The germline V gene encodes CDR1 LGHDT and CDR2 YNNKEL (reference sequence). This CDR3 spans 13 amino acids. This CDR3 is CASSQAGIDTQYF. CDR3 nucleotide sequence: TGTGCCAGCAGCCAAGCAGGGATAGATACGCAGTATTTT.

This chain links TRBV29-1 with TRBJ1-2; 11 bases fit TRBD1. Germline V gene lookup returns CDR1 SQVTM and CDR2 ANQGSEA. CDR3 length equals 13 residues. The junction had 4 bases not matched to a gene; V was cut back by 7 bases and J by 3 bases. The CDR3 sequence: CSGRTGGDYGYTF. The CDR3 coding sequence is TGCAGCGGGAGGACAGGGGGCGACTATGGCTACACCTTC.

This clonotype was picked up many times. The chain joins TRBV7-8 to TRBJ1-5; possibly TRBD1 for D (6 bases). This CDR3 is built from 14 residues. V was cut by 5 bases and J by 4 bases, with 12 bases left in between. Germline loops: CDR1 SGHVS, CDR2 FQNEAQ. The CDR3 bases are TGTGCCAGCAGCCCCACAGGGAGGAATCAGCCCCAGCATTTT. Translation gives CASSPTGRNQPQHF.

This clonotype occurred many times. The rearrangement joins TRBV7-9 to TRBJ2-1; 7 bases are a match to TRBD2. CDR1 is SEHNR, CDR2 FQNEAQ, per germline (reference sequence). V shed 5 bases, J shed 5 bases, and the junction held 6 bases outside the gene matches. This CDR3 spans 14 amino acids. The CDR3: CASSPRTRHNEQFF. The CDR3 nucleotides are TGTGCCAGCAGCCCCCGGACTAGACACAATGAGCAGTTCTTC. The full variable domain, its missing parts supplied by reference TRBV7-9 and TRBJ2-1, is DTGVSQNPRHKITKRGQNVTFRCDPISEHNRLYWYRQTLGQGPEFLTYFQNEAQLEKSRLLSDRFSAERPKGSFSTLEIQRTEQGDSAMYLCASSPRTRHNEQFFGPGTRLTVL.

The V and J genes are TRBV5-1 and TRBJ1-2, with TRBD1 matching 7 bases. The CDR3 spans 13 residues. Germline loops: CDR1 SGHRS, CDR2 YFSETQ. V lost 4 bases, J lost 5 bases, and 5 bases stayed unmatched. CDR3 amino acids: CASSGGQLYGYTF. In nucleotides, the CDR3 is TGCGCCAGCAGCGGGGGACAGCTATATGGCTACACCTTC.

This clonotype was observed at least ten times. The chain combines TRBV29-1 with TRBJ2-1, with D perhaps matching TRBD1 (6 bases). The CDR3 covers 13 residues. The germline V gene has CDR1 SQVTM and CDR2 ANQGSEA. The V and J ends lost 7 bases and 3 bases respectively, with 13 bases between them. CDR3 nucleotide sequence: TGCAGCGGGCTTACAGGGCTCTACAATGAGCAGTTCTTC. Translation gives CSGLTGLYNEQFF.

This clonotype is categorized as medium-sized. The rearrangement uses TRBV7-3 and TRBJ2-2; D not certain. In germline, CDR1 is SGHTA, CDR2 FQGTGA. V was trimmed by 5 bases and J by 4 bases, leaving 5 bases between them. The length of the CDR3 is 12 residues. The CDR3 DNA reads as TGTGCCAGCAGCCAACGCACCGGGGAGCTGTTTTTT. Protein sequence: CASSQRTGELFF.

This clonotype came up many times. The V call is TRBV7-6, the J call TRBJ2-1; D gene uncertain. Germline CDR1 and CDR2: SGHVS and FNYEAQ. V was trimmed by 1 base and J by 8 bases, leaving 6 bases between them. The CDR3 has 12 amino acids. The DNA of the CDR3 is TGTGCCAGCAGCTTAGGCGTGGATGAGCAGTTCTTC. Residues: CASSLGVDEQFF.

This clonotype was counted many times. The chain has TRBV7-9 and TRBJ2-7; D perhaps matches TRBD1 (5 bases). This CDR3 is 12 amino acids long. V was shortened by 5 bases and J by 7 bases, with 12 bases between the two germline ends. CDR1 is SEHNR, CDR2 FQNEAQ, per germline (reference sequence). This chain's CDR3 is CASSPVGQEQYF. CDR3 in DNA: TGTGCCAGCAGCCCCGTGGGGCAGGAGCAGTACTTC. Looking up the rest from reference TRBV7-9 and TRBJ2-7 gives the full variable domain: DTGVSQNPRHKITKRGQNVTFRCDPISEHNRLYWYRQTLGQGPEFLTYFQNEAQLEKSRLLSDRFSAERPKGSFSTLEIQRTEQGDSAMYLCASSPVGQEQYFGPGTRLTVT.

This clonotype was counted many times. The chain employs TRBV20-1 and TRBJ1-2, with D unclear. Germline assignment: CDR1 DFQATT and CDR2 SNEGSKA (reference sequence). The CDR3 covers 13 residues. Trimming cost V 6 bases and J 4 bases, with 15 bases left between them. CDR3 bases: TGCAGTGCCCCGCCCCAGGAGGGCTATGGCTACACCTTC. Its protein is CSAPPQEGYGYTF.

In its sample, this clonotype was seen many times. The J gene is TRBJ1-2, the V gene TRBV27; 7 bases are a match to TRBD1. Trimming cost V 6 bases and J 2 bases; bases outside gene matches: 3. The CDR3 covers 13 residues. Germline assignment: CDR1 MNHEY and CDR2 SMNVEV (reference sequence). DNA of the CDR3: TGTGCCAGCAGATCGGGACAGAACTATGGCTACACCTTC. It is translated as CASRSGQNYGYTF.

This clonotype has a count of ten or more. CDR3 residues: CASSLAGGQAEQYF. Here the CDR3 DNA reads TGCGCCAGCAGCTTGGCGGGGGGACAAGCAGAGCAGTACTTC. The chain employs TRBV5-1 and TRBJ2-7, with D possibly being TRBD2 (7 bases). With 0 bases removed from V and 7 bases from J, the gap between germline ends came to 14 bases. The V gene's germline CDR1 is SGHRS and CDR2 YFSETQ. The CDR3 sequence is 14 residues long.

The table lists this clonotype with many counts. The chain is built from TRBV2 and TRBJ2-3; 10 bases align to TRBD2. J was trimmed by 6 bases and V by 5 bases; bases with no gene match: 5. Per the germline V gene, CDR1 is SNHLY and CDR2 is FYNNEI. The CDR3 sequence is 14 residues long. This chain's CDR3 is CASSPGLAQDTQYF. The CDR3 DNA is TGTGCCAGCAGTCCGGGACTAGCGCAGGATACGCAGTATTTT.

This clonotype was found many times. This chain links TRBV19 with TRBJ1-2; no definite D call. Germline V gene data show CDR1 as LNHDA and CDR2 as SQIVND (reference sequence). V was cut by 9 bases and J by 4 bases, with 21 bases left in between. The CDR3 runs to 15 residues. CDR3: CASHAEGLSLYGYTF. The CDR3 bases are TGTGCCAGCCATGCAGAAGGATTGTCACTCTATGGCTACACCTTC.

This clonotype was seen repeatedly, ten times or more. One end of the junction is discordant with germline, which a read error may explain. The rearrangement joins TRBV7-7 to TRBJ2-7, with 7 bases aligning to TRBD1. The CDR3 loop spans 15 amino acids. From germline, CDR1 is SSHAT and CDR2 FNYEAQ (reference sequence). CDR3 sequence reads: CASSLETGSTYEQYF. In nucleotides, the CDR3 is TGTGCTAGCAGCTTAGAGACAGGGTCTACCTACGAGCAGTACTTC.

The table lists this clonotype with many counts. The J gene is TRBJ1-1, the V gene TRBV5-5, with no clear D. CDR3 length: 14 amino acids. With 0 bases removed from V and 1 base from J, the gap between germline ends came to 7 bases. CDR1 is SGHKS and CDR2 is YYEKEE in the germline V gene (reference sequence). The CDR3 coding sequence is TGTGCCAGCAGCTTGGTACAAAAGAACACTGAAGCTTTCTTT. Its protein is CASSLVQKNTEAFF.

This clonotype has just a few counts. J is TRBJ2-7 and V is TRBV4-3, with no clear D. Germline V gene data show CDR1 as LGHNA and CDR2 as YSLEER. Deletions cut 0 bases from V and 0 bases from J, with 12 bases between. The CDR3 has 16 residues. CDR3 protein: CASSQEALAFSYEQYF. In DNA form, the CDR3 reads TGCGCCAGCAGCCAAGAAGCACTTGCCTTCTCCTACGAGCAGTACTTC.

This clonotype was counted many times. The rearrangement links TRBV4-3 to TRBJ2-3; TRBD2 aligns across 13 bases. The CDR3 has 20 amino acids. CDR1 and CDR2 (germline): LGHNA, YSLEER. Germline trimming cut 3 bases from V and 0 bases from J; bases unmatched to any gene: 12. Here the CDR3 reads CASSHAPGLAGDLSTDTQYF. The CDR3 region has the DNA TGCGCCAGCAGCCATGCCCCTGGACTAGCGGGGGACCTTAGCACAGATACGCAGTATTTT.

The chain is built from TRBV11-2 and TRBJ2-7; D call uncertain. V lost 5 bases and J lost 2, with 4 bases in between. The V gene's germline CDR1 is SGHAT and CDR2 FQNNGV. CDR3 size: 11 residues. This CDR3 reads CASSKTYEQYF. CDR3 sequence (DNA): TGTGCCAGCAGCAAGACCTACGAGCAGTACTTC.

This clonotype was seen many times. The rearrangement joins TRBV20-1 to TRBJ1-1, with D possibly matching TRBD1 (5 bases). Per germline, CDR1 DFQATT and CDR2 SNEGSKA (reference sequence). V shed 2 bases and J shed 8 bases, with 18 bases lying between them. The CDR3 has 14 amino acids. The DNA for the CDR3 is TGCAGTGCTAGATGGGGTCCTGGCTGGGACGAAGCTTTCTTT. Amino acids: CSARWGPGWDEAFF.

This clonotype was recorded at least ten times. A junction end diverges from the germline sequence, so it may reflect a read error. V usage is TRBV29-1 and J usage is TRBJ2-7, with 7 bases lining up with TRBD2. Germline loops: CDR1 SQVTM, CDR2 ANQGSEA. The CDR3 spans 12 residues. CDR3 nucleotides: TGCAGCGCCTTGACCCTGAGCGGGATGGTGAGCTTC. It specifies CSALTLSGMVSF.

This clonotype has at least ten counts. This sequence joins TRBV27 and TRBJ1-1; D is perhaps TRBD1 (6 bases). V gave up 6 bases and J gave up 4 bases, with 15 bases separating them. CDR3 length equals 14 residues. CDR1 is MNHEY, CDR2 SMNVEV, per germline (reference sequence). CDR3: CASSQKTGRTEAFF. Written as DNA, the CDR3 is TGTGCCAGCAGCCAGAAAACAGGGCGCACTGAAGCTTTCTTT.

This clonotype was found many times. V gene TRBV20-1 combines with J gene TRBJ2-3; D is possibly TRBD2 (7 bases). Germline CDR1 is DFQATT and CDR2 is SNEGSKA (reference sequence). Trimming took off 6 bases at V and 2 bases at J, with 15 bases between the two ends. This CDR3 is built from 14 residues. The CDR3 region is CSAHWGGPTDTQYF. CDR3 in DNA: TGCAGTGCCCATTGGGGGGGCCCCACAGATACGCAGTATTTT.